Each of the 4 T cell receptor beta chains below was sequenced from the same sample in a study of T cells in Graves' hyperthyroidism and ophthalmopathy. Amplification yielded TCR beta CDR3 regions, with RNA transcripts as the source. The TCR CDR3 first-round RT-PCR relied on the HTBI primer set. TCRdb analysed the multiplex PCR reads with MiXCR anew, one entry per CDR3 protein. The sample lists around 800,000 distinct CDR3 sequences; about two fifths were seen once. The sequenced material came from blood. These TCRs come from a man younger than 35 with Graves' hyperthyroidism.

For this clonotype: Given a much more abundant clone one base away, this may be a read error. This chain links TRBV7-9 with TRBJ1-1, with 10 bases identical to TRBD1. The CDR3 is 15 residues long. Per the germline V gene, CDR1 is SEHNR and CDR2 is FQNEAQ (reference sequence). The trim removed 5 bases at V and 4 bases at J, leaving 7 bases unmatched. CDR3 protein: CASSPRTGGATEAFF. As DNA, the CDR3 is TGTGCCAGCAGCCCCCGGACAGGGGGTGCCACTGAAGCTTTCTTT.

The J gene is TRBJ1-2, the V gene TRBV25-1, with TRBD1 identical over 9 bases. With V trimmed by 8 bases and J by 8 bases, 9 bases remained unmatched. Germline loops: CDR1 MGHDK, CDR2 SYGVNS. The CDR3 extends over 13 amino acids. The CDR3: CASQPTGGDGYTF. As DNA, the CDR3 is TGTGCCAGCCAACCGACAGGGGGTGACGGCTACACCTTC.

This clonotype was counted only a few times. V and J are TRBV25-1 and TRBJ1-6; D is undetermined. This CDR3 comprises 14 residues. Germline assignment: CDR1 MGHDK and CDR2 SYGVNS. V lost 6 bases, J lost 7 bases, and 13 bases lay in between. The CDR3 protein is CASSQVGGNSPLHF. The CDR3 DNA reads TGTGCCAGCAGCCAAGTAGGAGGAAATTCACCCCTCCACTTT.

This clonotype has ten or more counts. The J gene is TRBJ1-1, the V gene TRBV20-1, with a possible D match to TRBD1 (6 bases). Germline CDR1 reads DFQATT; CDR2 reads SNEGSKA (reference sequence). The CDR3 has 14 amino acids. Trimming cost V 3 bases and J 3 bases, with 14 bases left between them. The CDR3 sequence is CSASWPGAHTEAFF. CDR3 nucleotides: TGCAGTGCTAGCTGGCCAGGGGCGCACACTGAAGCTTTCTTT.